This TCR beta chain was profiled in a study of T-cell reconstitution after alpha-beta-depleted transplantation in children. The V gene end was trimmed by 2 bases and the J gene end by 1 base; junction bases not matched to a gene: 4. The CDR3 has 16 residues. The germline V gene encodes CDR1 MNHNS and CDR2 SASEGT. A few counts support this clonotype. Preparation of the TCRbeta library was carried out with unique molecular identifiers. TCRdb processed the PCR reads anew with MiXCR; each CDR3 protein has one entry. The repertoire includes some 600,000 distinct CDR3 sequences, about an eighth of them detected once, and around 2% sits in the top ten.

The V call is TRBV6-1, the J call TRBJ2-2, with 7 bases that match TRBD2. The receptor was derived from a male patient under 18 who had a stem cell transplant for acute myeloid leukemia, so the T cells may come from the graft donor. The specimen was PBMCs, mostly from graft donor cells, collected 360 days after TCRalphabeta/CD19-depleted stem cell transplant. The chain's CDR3 is CASSEYPSGNTGELFF. CDR3 nucleotides: TGTGCCAGCAGTGAATACCCTAGCGGGAACACCGGGGAGCTGTTTTTT.